This T cell receptor beta chain was observed in a study of blood T cell repertoires in COVID-19. The overall study: Acute and convalescent COVID-19 samples came from the United States, Italy and Spain. T cells, B-cell-depleted T cells, or PBMCs provided the cDNA or gDNA that served as material.

The germline CDR1 and CDR2 sequences are MNHEY and SVGAGI. The CDR3 is 13 residues long. The V gene end was trimmed by 7 bases and the J gene end by 8 bases; junction bases not matched to a gene: 9. Method: immunoSEQ multiplex PCR; TCRdb's copy keeps in-frame clones and lacks some. The sample lists some 110,000 clones; over 75% were seen once. The sequencing sample was made of peripheral blood. The chain links TRBV6-5 to TRBJ1-1, with TRBD1 matching 8 bases. The receptor was derived from a man aged 50 to 59 with acute or convalescent COVID-19. CDR3 sequence reads: CASTGQGIGEAFF. For the CDR3, the DNA is TGTGCCAGCACCGGACAGGGCATAGGGGAAGCTTTCTTT.